The T cell receptor beta chain under discussion was sequenced for a study of OX40 agonist ivuxolimab in advanced cancers. The overall study: Partial responses occurred in Three dose-escalation patients, one with hepatocellular carcinoma and two with cutaneous melanoma. Broader study findings: On average, CD8+ T cells showed a greater number of expanded clones than CD4+. CD4+ and CD8+ blood T cells expanded clonally by week 6 at 0.1 to 3.0 mg/kg.

Sampled blood was obtained at baseline, cycle 4 day 1, and cycle 7 day 1. The junction had 4 bases not matched to a gene; V was cut back by 4 bases and J by 4 bases. CDR3 length equals 15 residues. The V gene's germline CDR1 is LNHDA and CDR2 SQIVND (reference sequence). Sequencing used immunoSEQ multiplex PCR; TCRdb keeps in-frame clones, though not all of them. The sample gives about 93,000 clones, 89% of which show up once; 0.33% is in the top ten. Concerning this clone itself: The target antigen is unknown.

The TCR originated in an adult with an advanced solid tumor such as melanoma, head and neck, liver or kidney cancer. This chain connects TRBV19 to TRBJ2-3; TRBD1 agrees at 11 bases. The source was CD4+ or CD8+ T cells sorted from blood, collected in a trial of the OX40 agonist ivuxolimab. The CDR3 coding sequence is TGTGCCAGTAGTAGAAGGACAGGGGGCCCAGATACGCAGTATTTT. Translation: CASSRRTGGPDTQYF. Drawing the rest from reference TRBV19 and TRBJ2-3, the complete variable domain is DGGITQSPKYLFRKEGQNVTLSCEQNLNHDAMYWYRQDPGQGLRLIYYSQIVNDFQKGDIAEGYSVSREKKESFPLTVTSAQKNPTAFYLCASSRRTGGPDTQYFGPGTRLTVL.